This passage covers 18 T cell receptor beta chains from one sample sequenced in a study of cytomegalovirus exposure and HLA in healthy donors. Produced via immunoSEQ multiplex PCR; TCRdb's table is partial and in-frame only. Here the sample spans more than 85,000 clones, 85% to 90% being singletons. The sample was PBMCs. The receptors were sampled from a woman younger than 30 in good health and CMV-seropositive.

This clone was recorded only once. This rearrangement joins TRBV27 to TRBJ1-1; D unclear. The CDR3 runs to 13 residues. V shed 3 bases and J shed 7 bases, with 12 bases lying between them. The germline gives CDR1 MNHEY, CDR2 SMNVEV (reference sequence). The CDR3 nucleotides read TGTGCCAGCAGTTTCTCCCTCACGGGTGAAGCTTTCTTT. It encodes CASSFSLTGEAFF.

This clone occurred once. This rearrangement joins TRBV5-1 to TRBJ2-3; the match to TRBD2 covers 10 bases. The CDR3 covers 16 residues. Germline CDR1 is SGHRS and CDR2 is YFSETQ. Trimming cost V 0 bases and J 6 bases; bases outside gene matches: 7. CDR3 bases: TGCGCCAGCAGCTTGGGGCTAGCGGGAGCCAGCGATACGCAGTATTTT. This gives the protein CASSLGLAGASDTQYF. The full variable domain, in which reference TRBV5-1 and TRBJ2-3 provide the parts outside the CDR3, is KAGVTQTPRYLIKTRGQQVTLSCSPISGHRSVSWYQQTPGQGLQFLFEYFSETQRNKGNFPGRFSGRQFSNSRSEMNVSTLELGDSALYLCASSLGLAGASDTQYFGPGTRLTVL.

The rearrangement links TRBV14 to TRBJ2-7; 7 positions match TRBD1. The V segment lost 4 bases and the J segment 6 bases; nucleotides outside the gene matches: 21. This CDR3 is built from 18 residues. In germline, CDR1 is SGHDN, CDR2 FVKESK. CDR3 amino acids: CASSPSWGTASLKGEQYF. The CDR3 bases are TGTGCCAGCAGCCCGTCTTGGGGGACAGCATCTCTTAAGGGCGAGCAGTACTTC.

The genes are TRBV28 and TRBJ2-7; the D gene is possibly TRBD2 (6 bases). Germline CDR1 is MDHEN and CDR2 is SYDVKM. CDR3 size: 14 residues. Trimming cost V 7 bases and J 0 bases, with 13 bases left between them. CDR3 sequence reads: CASTVGGSSYEQYF. In nucleotides, the CDR3 is TGTGCCAGCACGGTTGGGGGGAGCTCCTACGAGCAGTACTTC.

The chain is built from TRBV10-2 and TRBJ1-4, with D maybe TRBD1 (5 bases). This CDR3 is built from 15 residues. With 4 bases removed from V and 1 base from J, the gap between germline ends came to 10 bases. Germline V gives CDR1 WSHSY, CDR2 SAAADI. In DNA form, the CDR3 reads TGCGCCAGCAGTGGGACAAGGGGAACTAATGAAAAACTGTTTTTT. It specifies CASSGTRGTNEKLFF.

V is TRBV2 and J is TRBJ2-1, with a tentative D call TRBD2 (6 bases). Trimming shortened V by 2 bases and J by 0 bases, and 14 bases separated the two germline ends. Germline V lookup: CDR1 SNHLY, CDR2 FYNNEI. The CDR3 is made up of 17 amino acids. CDR3 loop: CASSEYPLASSYNEQFF. DNA of the CDR3: TGTGCCAGCAGTGAATACCCGCTAGCGAGCTCCTACAATGAGCAGTTCTTC.

CDR3 coding DNA: TGTGCCAGCAGCTCCCAGGAGTCGAGAGGGTCTAGCACAGATACGCAGTATTTT. Its translation: CASSSQESRGSSTDTQYF. This chain links TRBV11-3 with TRBJ2-3; tentatively, D is TRBD2 (5 bases). V lost 4 bases, J lost 0 bases, and 20 bases lay in between. Germline V CDR1 and CDR2: SGHNT, YENEEA. The CDR3 length is 18 residues.

The CDR3 loop reads CASSQANLGVAYNEQFF. DNA of the CDR3: TGCGCCAGCAGCCAAGCCAATTTAGGGGTGGCCTACAATGAGCAGTTCTTC. The rearrangement uses TRBV4-1 and TRBJ2-1, with D tentatively TRBD1 (5 bases). Trimming removed 1 base from V and 2 bases from J, with 15 bases in between. The CDR3 contains 17 residues. CDR1 MGHRA and CDR2 YSYEKL come from the germline V gene.

The chain employs TRBV4-1 and TRBJ2-1; TRBD1 is a possible D gene (6 bases). V dropped 1 base and J dropped 2 bases, with 27 bases sitting between them. This CDR3 has 21 amino acids. CDR1 is MGHRA and CDR2 is YSYEKL in the germline V gene. The CDR3 here is CASSQGPPDLGQLGPYNEQFF. The CDR3 DNA follows: TGCGCCAGCAGCCAAGGTCCCCCTGATCTTGGACAGCTAGGACCCTACAATGAGCAGTTCTTC.

CDR3 in DNA: TGTGCCAGCAGCCCCCTTTTGGGAGCTAACTATGGCTACACCTTC. It is translated as CASSPLLGANYGYTF. The chain employs TRBV5-5 and TRBJ1-2; the D is unclear. The CDR3 is 15 amino acids. Between the trimmed V and J ends, which lost 4 bases and 0 bases, there was a span of 13 bases. Looked up from germline, CDR1 is SGHKS and CDR2 is YYEKEE (reference sequence). The whole variable domain, remainder taken from reference TRBV5-5 and TRBJ1-2, is DAGVTQSPTHLIKTRGQQVTLRCSPISGHKSVSWYQQVLGQGPQFIFQYYEKEERGRGNFPDRFSARQFPNYSSELNVNALLLGDSALYLCASSPLLGANYGYTFGSGTRLTVV.

This chain connects TRBV28 to TRBJ2-7, with TRBD1 matching 7 bases. The CDR3 is made up of 15 amino acids. V was pared by 6 bases and J by 0 bases, with 8 bases of the junction left unmatched. The germline CDR1 and CDR2 sequences are MDHEN and SYDVKM. As DNA, the CDR3 is TGTGCCAGCAGGGGACAGAGCACGATCTCCTACGAGCAGTACTTC. This codes for CASRGQSTISYEQYF.

This clone was seen once. The chain couples TRBV7-3 to TRBJ1-2; D is perhaps TRBD1 (5 bases). The CDR3 spans 15 residues. CDR1 and CDR2 (germline): SGHTA, FQGTGA. V lost 5 bases, J lost 7 bases, and 20 bases lay in between. The chain's CDR3 is CASSARDQGTGGYTF. In nucleotides, the CDR3 is TGTGCCAGCAGCGCGCGGGACCAGGGAACGGGTGGCTACACCTTC.

The V call is TRBV6-5, the J call TRBJ2-2; possibly TRBD2 for D (5 bases). V lost 5 bases and J 5 bases, leaving 15 bases between the germline ends. This CDR3 is 15 amino acids long. Germline values: CDR1 MNHEY, CDR2 SVGAGI. The CDR3 DNA reads TGTGCCAGCAGTCAAGGGTATGAGGGAACCGGGGAGCTGTTTTTT. Amino acids: CASSQGYEGTGELFF.

The chain couples TRBV30 to TRBJ2-7; tentatively, D is TRBD1 (8 bases). The CDR3 length is 13 residues. V shed 2 bases and J shed 7 bases, with 15 bases lying between them. Germline CDR1 GTSNPN, CDR2 SVGIG (reference sequence). CDR3 amino acids: CAWSTGGAREQYF. DNA for the CDR3: TGTGCCTGGAGTACAGGGGGGGCGCGTGAGCAGTACTTC. Supplemented by reference TRBV30 and TRBJ2-7, the full variable domain reads SQTIHQWPATLVQPVGSPLSLECTVEGTSNPNLYWYRQAAGRGLQLLFYSVGIGQISSEVPQNLSASRPQDRQFILSSKKLLLSDSGFYLCAWSTGGAREQYFGPGTRLTVT.

V gene TRBV4-1 combines with J gene TRBJ2-5, with TRBD1 identical over 9 bases. The CDR3 runs to 17 residues. Unmatched junction bases numbered 7, after V lost 1 base and J lost 1 base. Germline values: CDR1 MGHRA, CDR2 YSYEKL. Here the CDR3 DNA reads TGCGCCAGCAGCCAAGTGTCCGGGACAGGGCCCCAAGAGACCCAGTACTTC. This gives the protein CASSQVSGTGPQETQYF.

This clone appeared once. The rearrangement links TRBV6-5 to TRBJ1-2; a weak D match, TRBD1 (6 bases). The germline gives CDR1 MNHEY, CDR2 SVGAGI. This CDR3 contains 12 residues. The ends were cut back, 7 bases at V and 4 bases at J, with 10 bases in the middle. In nucleotides, the CDR3 is TGTGCCAGCACCTCAGGGGTCTATGGCTACACCTTC. Amino acid sequence: CASTSGVYGYTF.

This chain connects TRBV19 to TRBJ2-7; 8 bases match TRBD1. After removal of 5 bases from V and 2 bases from J, the junction contained 5 bases not matched to a gene. Germline V gene lookup returns CDR1 LNHDA and CDR2 SQIVND (reference sequence). The CDR3 contains 14 residues. The CDR3 region is CASSVRDRTYEQYF. DNA for the CDR3: TGTGCCAGTAGTGTCCGGGACAGGACCTACGAGCAGTACTTC.

The rearrangement uses TRBV27 and TRBJ1-2, with a tentative D call TRBD1 (6 bases). The CDR3 loop spans 14 amino acids. Trimming took off 5 bases at V and 3 bases at J, with 13 bases between the two ends. CDR1 is MNHEY, CDR2 SMNVEV, per germline (reference sequence). The CDR3 bases are TGTGCCAGCAGTACATACAGGGAAGACTATGGCTACACCTTC. Amino acid sequence: CASSTYREDYGYTF.